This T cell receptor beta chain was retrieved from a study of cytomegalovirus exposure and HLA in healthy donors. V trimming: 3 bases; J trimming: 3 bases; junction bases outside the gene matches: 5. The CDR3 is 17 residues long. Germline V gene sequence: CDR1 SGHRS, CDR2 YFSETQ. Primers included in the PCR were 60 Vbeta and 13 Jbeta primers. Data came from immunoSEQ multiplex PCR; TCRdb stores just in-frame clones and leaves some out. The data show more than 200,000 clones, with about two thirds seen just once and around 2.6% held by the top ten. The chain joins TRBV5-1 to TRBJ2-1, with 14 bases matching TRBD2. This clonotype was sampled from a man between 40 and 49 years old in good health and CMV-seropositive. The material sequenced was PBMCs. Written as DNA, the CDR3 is TGCGCCAGCAGCTGGAGACTAGCGGGGGGGAACTACAATGAGCAGTTCTTC. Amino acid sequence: CASSWRLAGGNYNEQFF.